The entry that follows covers one T cell receptor (beta chain) sequence. Sequence at one end of the junction differs from germline and may be a read error. The data are from a study of CD4 and CD8 cells across lung adenocarcinoma regions. Each CDR3 protein is one row after TCRdb ran MiXCR on the PCR reads. Counted here are 5,500 to 7,000 distinct CDR3 sequences, around 50% occurring once; the ten biggest clones make up roughly 87%. Looked up from germline, CDR1 is MNHEY and CDR2 is SVGAGI. The CDR3 consists of 16 residues. The specimen sequenced was CD8+ T cells from the margin of a lung tumor. The chain carries TRBV6-5 and TRBJ2-1; 10 bases are a match to TRBD1. The receptor's source is a male donor with lung adenocarcinoma. The CD4 and CD8 labels of this study may be unreliable. Here the CDR3 reads CASSYSRDRGYNEQFF. The DNA of the CDR3 is TGTGCCAGCAGCTACTCCCGGGACAGGGGATACAATGAGCAGTTCTTC.